The 8 T cell receptor beta chains presented below share a single source sample, sequenced in a study of Tregs in tolerant kidney transplant recipients. Clones were sequenced by immunoSEQ multiplex PCR, and TCRdb holds only the in-frame ones, with some missing. The top ten clones hold about 0.61% of a sample with about 83,000 clones, roughly 98% of them seen once. Here the sequenced sample was CD4+ T cells from blood, taken before the transplant. Receptors were obtained from a human donor who received a combined kidney and bone marrow transplant.

A word on this clone: The sample holds other DNA sequences that translate to the same CDR3. This chain links TRBV11-3 with TRBJ2-1; no clear D. The V end lost 5 bases, the J end lost 3 bases, and 8 bases lay between the germline ends. The germline CDR1 and CDR2 sequences are SGHNT and YENEEA. The CDR3 is made up of 13 amino acids. CDR3 loop: CASSTDSYNEQFF. The CDR3 region has the DNA TGTGCCAGCAGCACAGATAGCTACAATGAGCAGTTCTTC.

V and J are TRBV5-1 and TRBJ1-5, with D tentatively TRBD1 (5 bases). V shed 5 bases and J shed 5 bases, with 11 bases lying between them. CDR1 SGHRS and CDR2 YFSETQ come from the germline V gene. This CDR3 is built from 13 residues. As DNA, the CDR3 is TGCGCCAGCAGTGTCGGAGGGGATCAGCCCCAGCATTTT. Protein product: CASSVGGDQPQHF.

This chain connects TRBV27 to TRBJ1-3, with no clear D. This CDR3 spans 14 amino acids. Deletions cut 4 bases from V and 0 bases from J, with 7 bases between. Looked up from germline, CDR1 is MNHEY and CDR2 is SMNVEV (reference sequence). CDR3 sequence: CASSSTGSGNTIYF. The CDR3, as DNA: TGTGCCAGCAGTTCCACGGGCTCTGGAAACACCATATATTTT.

This chain links TRBV11-2 with TRBJ2-7; a possible D gene is TRBD2 (5 bases). CDR1 is SGHAT and CDR2 is FQNNGV in the germline V gene. V was clipped by 2 bases and J by 7 bases, with 12 bases between them. This CDR3 contains 13 residues. The CDR3 loop reads CASSLLEGWEQYF. The CDR3 DNA is TGTGCCAGCAGCTTATTAGAGGGATGGGAGCAGTACTTC.

This chain connects TRBV19 to TRBJ1-5; D gene uncertain. Trimming stripped 6 bases from V and 2 bases from J, with 8 bases between. Germline CDR1 LNHDA, CDR2 SQIVND (reference sequence). This CDR3 comprises 13 residues. CDR3 coding DNA: TGTGCCAGTAGGAGGGCCGGCAATCAGCCCCAGCATTTT. Its translation is CASRRAGNQPQHF.

The rearrangement joins TRBV6-1 to TRBJ1-2; 8 bases line up with TRBD1. This CDR3 is 13 amino acids long. The germline V gene encodes CDR1 MNHNS and CDR2 SASEGT. V lost 6 bases, J lost 8 bases, and 8 bases stayed unmatched. The CDR3 loop is CASRAGTGFGYTF. The CDR3 DNA reads TGTGCCAGCAGAGCGGGGACAGGCTTCGGCTACACCTTC.

The gene calls are TRBV6-1 and TRBJ1-5; 8 nucleotides line up with TRBD1. Unmatched junction bases numbered 4, after V lost 3 bases and J lost 3 bases. Germline loops: CDR1 MNHNS, CDR2 SASEGT. The CDR3 length is 15 residues. CDR3 nucleotides: TGTGCCAGCAGTGAGTCGGGACAGGTCAATCAGCCCCAGCATTTT. It is translated as CASSESGQVNQPQHF.

V usage is TRBV4-3 and J usage is TRBJ2-7; TRBD1 matches at 10 bases. The length of the CDR3 is 14 residues. The V and J ends lost 6 bases and 3 bases, in that order; junction bases with no gene match: 5. Looked up from germline, CDR1 is LGHNA and CDR2 is YSLEER. The CDR3 DNA is TGCGCCAGCAGGAAACGGGACAGGGGCTACGAGCAGTACTTC. It encodes CASRKRDRGYEQYF.